One and the same sample provided the 7 T cell receptor beta chains below, sequenced in a study of regulatory T cells in long-lasting Graves disease (dated by TCRdb to about 2021). Libraries came from multiplex PCR. The data were produced on an Illumina HiSeq 4000. TCR beta libraries were built with iRepertoire HTBI primers and Arm-PCR amplification of CDR3 regions. TCRdb passed the public sequencing reads through fastp at Q25 and MiXCR, retaining productive beta sequences. Rows are combined by CDR3 protein, so each entry shows the most common genes and DNA. The sample records about 610,000 distinct CDR3 sequences, 15% to 20% of which are singletons. The ten largest account for approximately 12% of the sample. The time point label, as the study defines it: newly diagnosed GD, antithyroid drugs for less than 3 months. RNA was extracted from PBMCs in TRIzol for both TCR sequencing and RNA sequencing.

In addition, the sample was reused for a study of T cells in Graves' hyperthyroidism and ophthalmopathy.

The source material was peripheral blood mononuclear cells (PBMCs), sampled at new diagnosis, from a patient treated with antithyroid drugs. The receptors stem from a man aged 18 to 35 with Graves disease. Donor details come from another sample of the same person, matched by shared clones.

This clonotype was counted ten times or more. The chain carries TRBV20-1 and TRBJ2-1, with 7 bases fitting TRBD2. The germline CDR1 and CDR2 sequences are DFQATT and SNEGSKA (reference sequence). Unmatched junction bases numbered 16, after V lost 2 bases and J lost 6 bases. CDR3 length: 17 amino acids. The CDR3 coding sequence is TGCAGTGCTAGAACTAGCGAGGTTAGTCGAAGTTTCAATGAGCAGTTCTTC. Protein product: CSARTSEVSRSFNEQFF.

Turning to this clonotype: A clone one base away is much larger, so this may be a read error. The CDR3 loop is CASRGQVYSEQFF. CDR3 bases: TGTGCCAGCCGGGGACAGGTTTACAGTGAGCAGTTCTTC. The chain uses TRBV28 and TRBJ2-1, with 8 bases lining up with TRBD1. CDR3 length: 13 residues. Germline CDR1 and CDR2: MDHEN and SYDVKM.

This clonotype was counted at least ten times. The chain combines TRBV27 with TRBJ1-1; no clear D gene. CDR1 is MNHEY, CDR2 SMNVEV, per germline (reference sequence). There are 12 residues in the CDR3. Trimming removed 5 bases at V and 5 bases at J, with 9 bases between. CDR3 amino acids: CASSKSVTEAFF. The CDR3 nucleotides are TGTGCCAGCAGTAAGTCGGTGACTGAAGCTTTCTTT.

The sample holds a few counts of this clonotype. The chain joins TRBV9 to TRBJ2-3, with D possibly TRBD2 on 5 matching bases. CDR3 length: 17 residues. Germline V CDR1 and CDR2: SGDLS, YYNGEE. Trimming left V 4 bases short and J 0 bases short, with 18 bases between. The CDR3 DNA reads TGTGCCAGCAGCACCGGCTTCACACGGACTAGCACAGATACGCAGTATTTT. Translated: CASSTGFTRTSTDTQYF.

At least ten counts were recorded for this clonotype. The rearrangement links TRBV11-2 to TRBJ2-2, with TRBD1 matching 10 bases. Germline V lookup: CDR1 SGHAT, CDR2 FQNNGV. V lost 4 bases and J lost 7; bases outside the gene matches: 6. The CDR3 is 15 residues long. The chain's CDR3 is CASSSSDRGVGELFF. The CDR3 nucleotides are TGTGCCAGCAGCTCGTCGGACAGGGGGGTCGGGGAGCTGTTTTTT. The full variable domain, rest sourced from reference TRBV11-2 and TRBJ2-2, is EAGVAQSPRYKIIEKRQSVAFWCNPISGHATLYWYQQILGQGPKLLIQFQNNGVVDDSQLPKDRFSAERLKGVDSTLKIQPAKLEDSAVYLCASSSSDRGVGELFFGEGSRLTVL.

This clonotype was counted ten times or more. The chain couples TRBV28 to TRBJ2-5; 13 bases fit TRBD2. The J segment lost 5 bases and the V segment lost 2 bases, leaving 11 bases of the junction unmatched. Germline loops: CDR1 MDHEN, CDR2 SYDVKM. The CDR3 loop spans 18 amino acids. CDR3: CASSLIKLAGGSRETQYF. In nucleotides, the CDR3 is TGTGCCAGCAGTTTAATAAAACTAGCGGGAGGGAGCAGGGAGACCCAGTACTTC.

There are many counts of this clonotype. V and J are TRBV28 and TRBJ1-4; D is possibly TRBD1 (6 bases). CDR3 length: 16 amino acids. The V end lost 6 bases, the J end lost 7 bases, and 21 bases lay between the germline ends. CDR1 and CDR2 from the germline V gene are MDHEN and SYDVKM. The CDR3 spells CASRPANMGAPEKLFF. The CDR3 DNA reads TGTGCCAGCAGACCCGCGAACATGGGGGCACCTGAAAAACTGTTTTTT.